Presented here are 8 T cell receptor beta chains from one specimen sequenced in a study of T cell responses to AZD1222 COVID-19 vaccine. TCRdb's copy holds only in-frame clones and misses some; the assay was immunoSEQ multiplex PCR. Of some 100,000 clones listed, just over 85% were seen once; the top ten hold 9.5% to 13%. This material consisted of peripheral blood, taken on day 0 of AZD1222 vaccination. The receptor set was obtained from an adult in good health.

The chain links TRBV11-3 to TRBJ1-1; D call uncertain. V was shortened by 2 bases and J by 0 bases, with 7 bases between the two germline ends. Germline V gene sequence: CDR1 SGHNT, CDR2 YENEEA. This CDR3 is built from 14 residues. The CDR3 reads CASSLLHLNTEAFF. In DNA, the CDR3 is TGTGCCAGCAGCTTATTACATTTGAACACTGAAGCTTTCTTT.

The rearrangement uses TRBV14 and TRBJ2-1, with a possible D match to TRBD1 (6 bases). V lost 4 bases, J lost 2 bases, and 12 bases lay in between. CDR1 and CDR2 from the germline V gene are SGHDN and FVKESK. This CDR3 is built from 15 residues. The CDR3 reads CASSRRGQTYNEQFF. The CDR3 region has the DNA TGTGCCAGCAGCCGACGAGGACAGACCTACAATGAGCAGTTCTTC.

The J gene is TRBJ2-1, the V gene TRBV30; 7 positions match TRBD2. Germline CDR1 is GTSNPN and CDR2 is SVGIG (reference sequence). The J segment lost 5 bases and the V segment lost 0 bases, leaving 10 bases of the junction unmatched. The CDR3 loop spans 16 amino acids. The CDR3 DNA is TGTGCCTGGAGTGTACTGTCTAGCGGTTTGGACAATGAGCAGTTCTTC. This encodes CAWSVLSSGLDNEQFF.

This sequence joins TRBV30 and TRBJ2-3; weak D call: TRBD2 (6 bases). Germline lookup yields CDR1 GTSNPN and CDR2 SVGIG (reference sequence). The CDR3 is 19 residues long. Between the trimmed V and J ends, which lost 3 bases and 0 bases, there was a span of 25 bases. The CDR3 nucleotides read TGTGCCTGGAGGACCCCCTATCCGGGACTTCATTCCAGCACAGATACGCAGTATTTT. It yields the protein CAWRTPYPGLHSSTDTQYF. The full variable domain, rest sourced from reference TRBV30 and TRBJ2-3, is SQTIHQWPATLVQPVGSPLSLECTVEGTSNPNLYWYRQAAGRGLQLLFYSVGIGQISSEVPQNLSASRPQDRQFILSSKKLLLSDSGFYLCAWRTPYPGLHSSTDTQYFGPGTRLTVL.

This chain connects TRBV4-2 to TRBJ1-2, with a possible D match to TRBD1 (5 bases). This CDR3 is built from 14 residues. Per the germline V gene, CDR1 is LGHNA and CDR2 is YNFKEQ. V lost 8 bases and J 0 bases, leaving 13 bases between the germline ends. DNA of the CDR3: TGTGCCAGCTGGGACGGGGTTTCTAACTATGGCTACACCTTC. Amino acids: CASWDGVSNYGYTF.

This clone was seen only once. The chain is built from TRBV3-1 (or the pseudogene TRBV3-2) and TRBJ1-4, with TRBD1 matching over 8 bases. The germline gives CDR1 LGHDT, CDR2 YNNKEL (reference sequence). The CDR3 contains 15 residues. V lost 1 base, J lost 7 bases, and 5 bases stayed unmatched. The CDR3 loop reads CASSQAPGTGEKLFF. The CDR3 nucleotides read TGTGCCAGCAGCCAAGCCCCCGGGACAGGTGAAAAACTGTTTTTT.

In its sample, this clone was seen a few times. This chain joins TRBV2 and TRBJ1-5, with D tentatively TRBD1 (6 bases). Per the germline V gene, CDR1 is SNHLY and CDR2 is FYNNEI. The V and J ends lost 4 bases and 0 bases respectively, with 10 bases between them. This CDR3 is built from 15 residues. The DNA of the CDR3 is TGTGCCAGCAGTGCCAGCAGGGGTAGCAATCAGCCCCAGCATTTT. It codes for CASSASRGSNQPQHF.

Worth noting for this clone: This sample also contains other DNA sequences that code for the same CDR3. The V call is TRBV30, the J call TRBJ1-2, with a weak D call TRBD1 (6 bases). CDR3 length: 11 amino acids. Looked up from germline, CDR1 is GTSNPN and CDR2 is SVGIG (reference sequence). Trimming took off 3 bases at V and 4 bases at J, with 6 bases between the two ends. The CDR3: CAWRDSYGYTF. CDR3 sequence (DNA): TGTGCCTGGAGGGACAGCTATGGCTACACCTTC.